This T cell receptor (beta chain) originates from a study of blood T cells in healthy people across ages. With regard to this clonotype: Antigen specificity is unknown.

Overall study findings and caveats: Per million T cells, the diversity of TCR beta decreased roughly linearly as age advanced.

A J-beta primer mix and a sample-barcoded 5' primer were used in a second PCR of roughly 6 to 12 cycles. TCRdb itself ran the 5' RACE reads through MiXCR, one entry per CDR3 protein. This sample carries some 1.7 million distinct CDR3 sequences, about 28% of them seen once, and the ten largest clones take over 7%. Trimming cost V 5 bases and J 5 bases, with 11 bases left between them. Germline V gives CDR1 SGHAT, CDR2 FQNNGV. The CDR3 has 13 residues. This chain links TRBV11-2 with TRBJ2-3; D possibly corresponds to TRBD1 (6 bases). The sequenced material came from blood. The sequence derives from a woman in her twenties or thirties in good health. The CDR3 sequence is CASSPGDGDTQYF. The CDR3 DNA follows: TGTGCCAGCAGCCCAGGGGATGGAGATACGCAGTATTTT.